The rows below give T cell receptor beta chains drawn from one sample of a study of Ad26.COV2.S vaccination and SARS-CoV-2 variants. Generated by immunoSEQ multiplex PCR, the TCRdb table keeps only in-frame clones and is missing some. The sample contains 300,000 to 400,000 clones, about 82% of which appear only once. Sequenced here: peripheral blood, sampled in a trial of Ad26.COV2.S vaccine versus placebo. These receptors all stem from a person aged 18-65 years who received the Ad26.COV2.S COVID-19 vaccine or a placebo. Each CDR3 is given with its conserved first and last residue. Fields, in order: D gene, V gene, J gene, clone size, CDR3 protein, CDR3 DNA. A D gene is named only where the DNA matches it firmly. Some rows mark clone size as missing; the rest say once, few, many or name a class of expanded clone.

d_call: TRBD1
v_call: TRBV5-1
j_call: TRBJ2-7
clone_size: .
cdr3_aa: CASKHTGGTYEQYF
cdr3_nt: TGCGCCAGCAAACACACAGGGGGGACCTACGAGCAGTACTTC

d_call: .
v_call: TRBV11-1
j_call: TRBJ1-1
clone_size: once
cdr3_aa: CASSLFGNLNTEAFF
cdr3_nt: TGTGCCAGCAGCTTATTCGGGAACTTGAACACTGAAGCTTTCTTT

d_call: TRBD1
v_call: TRBV5-1
j_call: TRBJ1-2
clone_size: .
cdr3_aa: CASSSVGGQTYGYTF
cdr3_nt: TGCGCCAGCAGCTCCGTAGGGGGACAGACCTATGGCTACACCTTC

d_call: .
v_call: TRBV6-6
j_call: TRBJ1-2
clone_size: few
cdr3_aa: CASSFSETYGYTF
cdr3_nt: TGTGCCAGCAGTTTCAGTGAGACTTATGGCTACACCTTC

d_call: .
v_call: TRBV19
j_call: TRBJ1-2
clone_size: .
cdr3_aa: CASSTAITAQAGYTF
cdr3_nt: TGTGCCAGTAGTACTGCTATAACAGCCCAGGCTGGCTACACCTTC

d_call: .
v_call: TRBV3-1/TRBV3-2
j_call: TRBJ2-7
clone_size: .
cdr3_aa: CASSQDLRGYEQYF
cdr3_nt: TGTGCCAGCAGCCAAGATCTTCGGGGGTACGAGCAGTACTTC

d_call: .
v_call: TRBV5-1
j_call: TRBJ2-7
clone_size: .
cdr3_aa: CASSLPGHSYEQYF
cdr3_nt: TGCGCCAGCAGCCTCCCAGGACACTCCTACGAGCAGTACTTC

d_call: TRBD1
v_call: TRBV5-1
j_call: TRBJ2-7
clone_size: .
cdr3_aa: CASSLIPLLTGRGYEQYF
cdr3_nt: TGCGCCAGCAGCTTGATCCCCCTGTTGACAGGGAGAGGCTACGAGCAGTACTTC

d_call: TRBD1
v_call: TRBV11-2
j_call: TRBJ1-2
clone_size: .
cdr3_aa: CASSWPGQVNYGYTF
cdr3_nt: TGTGCCAGCAGCTGGCCGGGACAGGTTAACTATGGCTACACCTTC

d_call: .
v_call: TRBV15
j_call: TRBJ2-7
clone_size: .
cdr3_aa: CATSRDRVVGSFYEQYF
cdr3_nt: TGTGCCACCAGCAGAGATCGGGTGGTCGGGTCGTTCTACGAGCAGTACTTC

d_call: .
v_call: TRBV3-1/TRBV3-2
j_call: TRBJ2-3
clone_size: .
cdr3_aa: CASSGTSTDTQYF
cdr3_nt: TGTGCCAGCAGCGGGACGAGCACAGATACGCAGTATTTT

d_call: TRBD1
v_call: TRBV5-1
j_call: TRBJ1-1
clone_size: many
cdr3_aa: CASSGTVVKNEAFF
cdr3_nt: TGCGCCAGCAGCGGGACAGTTGTTAAAAATGAAGCTTTCTTT

d_call: .
v_call: TRBV5-1
j_call: TRBJ2-7
clone_size: .
cdr3_aa: CASSLGQATYEQYF
cdr3_nt: TGCGCCAGCAGCTTGGGACAGGCCACCTACGAGCAGTACTTC

d_call: .
v_call: TRBV19
j_call: TRBJ1-5
clone_size: .
cdr3_aa: CASSVRGKGQPQHF
cdr3_nt: TGTGCCAGTAGTGTCAGGGGAAAGGGTCAGCCCCAGCATTTT

d_call: .
v_call: TRBV7-6
j_call: TRBJ1-2
clone_size: .
cdr3_aa: CASSAGFEAWDPYGYTF
cdr3_nt: TGTGCCAGCAGCGCAGGGTTTGAGGCATGGGACCCTTATGGCTACACCTTC

d_call: .
v_call: TRBV19
j_call: TRBJ2-1
clone_size: .
cdr3_aa: CASSGGRTGDRQFF
cdr3_nt: TGTGCCAGTAGCGGGGGACGTACCGGCGATAGGCAGTTCTTC

d_call: .
v_call: TRBV16
j_call: TRBJ1-6
clone_size: .
cdr3_aa: CASSQSRRQRNSPLHF
cdr3_nt: TGTGCCAGCAGCCAATCGCGTAGACAGCGAAATTCACCCCTCCACTTT

d_call: .
v_call: TRBV2
j_call: TRBJ1-3
clone_size: .
cdr3_aa: CASSFGQGAGNTIYF
cdr3_nt: TGTGCCAGCAGTTTCGGGCAGGGAGCTGGAAACACCATATATTTT

d_call: .
v_call: TRBV5-4
j_call: TRBJ1-1
clone_size: .
cdr3_aa: CASSLGPRTSGNTEAFF
cdr3_nt: TGTGCCAGCAGCTTGGGCCCCAGGACAAGTGGGAACACTGAAGCTTTCTTT

d_call: TRBD1
v_call: TRBV29-1
j_call: TRBJ1-1
clone_size: .
cdr3_aa: CSVDLQGPNSVAFF
cdr3_nt: TGCAGCGTTGATTTACAGGGGCCCAATTCGGTCGCTTTCTTT

d_call: TRBD1
v_call: TRBV7-2
j_call: TRBJ2-3
clone_size: .
cdr3_aa: CASSFRTGGGDTQYF
cdr3_nt: TGTGCCAGCAGCTTTAGGACAGGGGGCGGAGATACGCAGTATTTT

d_call: .
v_call: TRBV30
j_call: TRBJ2-5
clone_size: .
cdr3_aa: CAWSGLPPYQETQYF
cdr3_nt: TGTGCCTGGAGTGGGCTACCTCCATACCAAGAGACCCAGTACTTC

d_call: TRBD1
v_call: TRBV6-5
j_call: TRBJ1-2
clone_size: .
cdr3_aa: CASSFRRTGVGYGYTF
cdr3_nt: TGTGCCAGCAGTTTCAGACGGACAGGGGTAGGCTATGGCTACACCTTC

d_call: .
v_call: TRBV6-1
j_call: TRBJ1-1
clone_size: .
cdr3_aa: CASSEASLDNKFF
cdr3_nt: TGTGCCAGCAGTGAAGCGAGTCTCGATAATAAGTTCTTT

d_call: .
v_call: TRBV7-2
j_call: TRBJ2-5
clone_size: .
cdr3_aa: CASIRGGPSETQYF
cdr3_nt: TGTGCCAGCATCAGGGGGGGGCCCTCCGAGACCCAGTACTTC

d_call: .
v_call: TRBV5-1
j_call: TRBJ1-1
clone_size: few
cdr3_aa: CASSLAATMNTEAFF
cdr3_nt: TGCGCCAGCAGCTTGGCCGCGACTATGAACACTGAAGCTTTCTTT

d_call: TRBD1
v_call: TRBV11-3
j_call: TRBJ1-1
clone_size: .
cdr3_aa: CASRQGPSTEAFF
cdr3_nt: TGTGCCAGCCGACAGGGGCCGAGCACTGAAGCTTTCTTT

d_call: TRBD1
v_call: TRBV5-1
j_call: TRBJ1-2
clone_size: .
cdr3_aa: CASSLGQGWTF
cdr3_nt: TGCGCCAGCAGCTTGGGACAGGGTTGGACCTTC

d_call: .
v_call: TRBV3-1/TRBV3-2
j_call: TRBJ2-1
clone_size: .
cdr3_aa: CASSQAWGGTSRFF
cdr3_nt: TGTGCCAGCAGCCAAGCGTGGGGTGGGACAAGCAGGTTCTTC

d_call: .
v_call: TRBV4-2
j_call: TRBJ2-5
clone_size: many
cdr3_aa: CASSQDPSDGGPKETQYF
cdr3_nt: TGTGCCAGCAGCCAAGATCCGTCGGACGGGGGGCCGAAAGAGACCCAGTACTTC

d_call: TRBD2
v_call: TRBV5-1
j_call: TRBJ2-1
clone_size: .
cdr3_aa: CASSLWGRGSYNEQFF
cdr3_nt: TGCGCCAGCAGCTTGTGGGGGAGGGGATCCTACAATGAGCAGTTCTTC

d_call: .
v_call: TRBV7-2
j_call: TRBJ1-1
clone_size: .
cdr3_aa: CASSSPLDRNTEAFF
cdr3_nt: TGTGCCAGCAGCTCGCCTTTGGACAGGAACACTGAAGCTTTCTTT

d_call: TRBD1
v_call: TRBV25-1
j_call: TRBJ1-6
clone_size: once
cdr3_aa: CASRQGQGAFYNSPLHF
cdr3_nt: TGTGCCAGCAGGCAAGGGCAGGGGGCGTTCTATAATTCACCCCTCCACTTT

d_call: TRBD1
v_call: TRBV5-5
j_call: TRBJ2-5
clone_size: .
cdr3_aa: CASSPHPGQQETQYF
cdr3_nt: TGTGCCAGCAGCCCCCACCCGGGACAGCAAGAGACCCAGTACTTC

d_call: .
v_call: TRBV11-2
j_call: TRBJ2-7
clone_size: .
cdr3_aa: CASSLGPGYEQYF
cdr3_nt: TGTGCCAGCAGCTTAGGGCCGGGGTACGAGCAGTACTTC

d_call: .
v_call: TRBV9
j_call: TRBJ1-1
clone_size: .
cdr3_aa: CASSPMGQAPEAFF
cdr3_nt: TGTGCCAGCAGCCCCATGGGGCAGGCCCCTGAAGCTTTCTTT

d_call: .
v_call: TRBV4-1
j_call: TRBJ2-3
clone_size: .
cdr3_aa: CASSQMGGFGTDTQYF
cdr3_nt: TGCGCCAGCAGCCAAATGGGGGGTTTCGGGACAGATACGCAGTATTTT